This TCR beta chain came from a study of tumor and adjacent non-tumor tissue in lung cancer. Looking at the study overall: Stage I to III disease affected about nine men and about 5 women aged roughly 31 to 76.

TCRbeta libraries were built with three rounds of nested PCR, modified from ARM-PCR. MiXCR was run by TCRdb on the multiplex PCR reads, yielding one entry per CDR3 protein. The data hold 90,000 or so distinct CDR3 sequences, with roughly two thirds observed a single time. Findings and limits, study-wide: Significantly higher TCR diversity was found in tumor than normal lung. Top 100 clones took a larger repertoire share in normal lung.

This sample's RNA came from whole unsorted tissue. Chemotherapy-naive patients with new lung cancer underwent thoracic surgery in China, August–late 2014. This CDR3 region has 15 residues. The V end was cut by 0 bases, the J end by 2 bases, with 11 bases between. In germline, CDR1 is SGHVS, CDR2 FQNEAQ. Regarding this clonotype: Its antigen is as yet unknown.

The chain couples TRBV7-8 to TRBJ2-7; D is perhaps TRBD1 (5 bases). The TCR originated in a man between 65 and 80 years old with non-small cell lung cancer. Sequencing was carried out using lung tumor tissue. CDR3 sequence reads: CASSLAGRSTYEQYF. CDR3 DNA: TGTGCCAGCAGCTTAGCGGGGCGGAGTACCTACGAGCAGTACTTC.